This TCR beta chain was recovered during a study of Graves' ophthalmopathy and Graves' hyperthyroidism. This clonotype was counted many times. Amplifying from RNA transcripts, the study obtained TCR beta CDR3 regions. Amplification began with first-round RT-PCR using HTBI primers, then second-round multiplex PCR was performed. TCRdb re-called the multiplex PCR reads with MiXCR, one entry per CDR3 protein. The profile shows about 620,000 distinct CDR3 sequences, 20% to 25% of them singletons. The V gene end was trimmed by 2 bases and the J gene end by 6 bases; junction bases not matched to a gene: 10. The CDR3 contains 15 residues. CDR1 is SGHRS, CDR2 YFSETQ, per germline.

What was sequenced was peripheral blood. V is TRBV5-1 and J is TRBJ2-7, with 8 bases that match TRBD2. The sequence was obtained from a woman aged 18-35 years with stable Graves' hyperthyroidism. Some clones in this sample may be carry-over from other donors' samples. CDR3 residues: CASSFPIAGRGEQYF. CDR3 sequence (DNA): TGCGCCAGCAGCTTTCCCATAGCGGGGAGAGGCGAGCAGTACTTC. Supplemented by reference TRBV5-1 and TRBJ2-7, the full variable domain reads KAGVTQTPRYLIKTRGQQVTLSCSPISGHRSVSWYQQTPGQGLQFLFEYFSETQRNKGNFPGRFSGRQFSNSRSEMNVSTLELGDSALYLCASSFPIAGRGEQYFGPGTRLTVT.